A single sample is the source of the 23 T cell receptor beta chains below, sequenced in a study of blood T cells in healthy people across ages. For the second PCR, which ran for about 6 to 11 cycles, a sample-barcoded 5' primer and a J-beta primer mix were used. TCRdb passed the 5' RACE reads through MiXCR, listing each CDR3 protein once. The sample includes fewer than 2,000,000 distinct CDR3 sequences, about 31% seen only once; the top ten take 11%. Sequencing input: blood. The receptors were gathered from a woman aged 30 to 39 in good health.

This clonotype has a handful of counts. The V call is TRBV5-1, the J call TRBJ2-2, with 8 bases matching TRBD1. Germline V gene data show CDR1 as SGHRS and CDR2 as YFSETQ. The CDR3 length is 13 residues. Trimming at V came to 7 bases and at J to 2 bases, leaving 1 base not matched to a gene. This CDR3 is CASGTGNTGELFF. DNA for the CDR3: TGCGCCAGCGGGACAGGAAACACCGGGGAGCTGTTTTTT.

This chain connects TRBV19 to TRBJ2-3; 8 bases fit TRBD1. V shed 9 bases and J 0 bases; nucleotides not matched to a gene: 5. Germline loops: CDR1 LNHDA, CDR2 SQIVND (reference sequence). The CDR3 extends over 14 amino acids. This CDR3 reads CASRQGFSTDTQYF. The DNA for the CDR3 is TGTGCCAGCCGACAGGGGTTTAGCACAGATACGCAGTATTTT.

This clonotype was seen a few times. V usage is TRBV6-1 and J usage is TRBJ1-2; D may be TRBD1 (6 bases). The V gene lost 4 bases and the J gene lost 4 bases, with 13 bases spanning the gap. Germline loops: CDR1 MNHNS, CDR2 SASEGT. The CDR3 is 14 amino acids. CDR3: CASSVGGGGYGYTF. The CDR3 region has the DNA TGTGCCAGCAGTGTAGGGGGAGGGGGCTATGGCTACACCTTC.

CDR3 sequence: CASSLVDNRARKLFF. CDR3 DNA: TGTGCCAGCAGCTTAGTTGACAACAGGGCAAGAAAACTGTTTTTT. V and J are TRBV7-2 and TRBJ1-4, with a possible D match to TRBD1 (6 bases). This CDR3 is built from 15 residues. CDR1 is SGHTA and CDR2 is FQGNSA in the germline V gene. V gave up 1 base and J gave up 10 bases, with 16 bases separating them. Looking up the rest from reference TRBV7-2 and TRBJ1-4 gives the full variable domain: GAGVSQSPSNKVTEKGKDVELRCDPISGHTALYWYRQSLGQGLEFLIYFQGNSAPDKSGLPSDRFSAERTGGSVSTLTIQRTQQEDSAVYLCASSLVDNRARKLFFGSGTQLSVL.

The V and J genes are TRBV7-9 and TRBJ2-1, with 7 bases identical to TRBD2. V lost 0 bases to trimming and J lost 8 bases; unmatched junction nucleotides: 10. This CDR3 has 16 residues. Per the germline V gene, CDR1 is SEHNR and CDR2 is FQNEAQ (reference sequence). The DNA of the CDR3 is TGTGCCAGCAGCTTAGCGCGGGGGTCTGGGCACGATGAGCAGTTCTTC. It is translated as CASSLARGSGHDEQFF.

The rearrangement uses TRBV6-1 and TRBJ2-7; 11 nucleotides line up with TRBD2. With the DNA end fitting TRBJ2-5 better, the J assignment may be wrong. Germline CDR1 and CDR2: MNHNS and SASEGT. This CDR3 is built from 18 residues. The CDR3 here is CASRDLAGGPDPVGTQYF. CDR3 bases: TGTGCCAGCAGGGACTTAGCGGGGGGGCCCGATCCGGTAGGGACCCAGTACTTC.

This clonotype was seen a handful of times. The chain joins TRBV7-3 to TRBJ2-3; 7 nucleotides line up with TRBD1. J was trimmed by 6 bases and V by 5 bases; bases with no gene match: 11. This CDR3 has 15 amino acids. Germline CDR1 is SGHTA and CDR2 is FQGTGA. CDR3 sequence (DNA): TGTGCCAGCAGCCCCCTTAGAGGGGGCAGGGATACGCAGTATTTT. This codes for CASSPLRGGRDTQYF.

The J gene is TRBJ2-2, the V gene TRBV4-1; 9 nucleotides match TRBD2. The CDR3 has 18 amino acids. Per the germline V gene, CDR1 is MGHRA and CDR2 is YSYEKL. V gave up 6 bases and J gave up 4 bases; unmatched junction bases: 15. The CDR3 protein is CASRTGLAGGVTTGELFF. CDR3 bases: TGCGCCAGCAGGACGGGACTAGCAGGAGGCGTAACCACCGGGGAGCTGTTTTTT.

This chain joins TRBV5-6 and TRBJ1-2, with D perhaps matching TRBD1 (5 bases). The germline gives CDR1 SGHDT, CDR2 YYEEEE. This CDR3 is 14 amino acids long. The germline V and J ends were trimmed by 4 bases and 3 bases, with 13 bases remaining between them. DNA of the CDR3: TGTGCCAGCAGCCCGGGACGTATCGACTATGGCTACACCTTC. Translated, it gives CASSPGRIDYGYTF.

V usage is TRBV20-1 and J usage is TRBJ2-2; D perhaps matches TRBD2 (5 bases). The CDR3 sequence is 12 residues long. The germline V and J ends were trimmed by 3 bases and 6 bases, with 8 bases remaining between them. Germline V gives CDR1 DFQATT, CDR2 SNEGSKA (reference sequence). CDR3 sequence (DNA): TGCAGTGCTAGGAGGGTGTCCGGGGAGCTGTTTTTT. Translation: CSARRVSGELFF.

This clonotype was counted a few times. The chain joins TRBV27 to TRBJ1-1; D is undetermined. The CDR3 totals 13 residues. Germline V gene sequence: CDR1 MNHEY, CDR2 SMNVEV (reference sequence). V dropped 4 bases and J dropped 1 base, with 7 bases sitting between them. CDR3 nucleotides: TGTGCCAGCAGTTGGAAAGAGAACACTGAAGCTTTCTTT. Its protein is CASSWKENTEAFF.

The rearrangement links TRBV11-2 to TRBJ1-1; D gene uncertain. V lost 2 bases and J lost 11, with 12 bases in between. The CDR3 has 12 amino acids. Germline CDR1 reads SGHAT; CDR2 reads FQNNGV. The CDR3 loop reads CASSLNGKAAFF. In DNA form, the CDR3 reads TGTGCCAGCAGCTTAAATGGTAAAGCGGCTTTCTTT.

This chain links TRBV7-6 with TRBJ2-1, with D hard to call. The V gene's germline CDR1 is SGHVS and CDR2 FNYEAQ. This CDR3 is built from 14 residues. Here the CDR3 reads CATQQLPGQPEQFF. The CDR3 bases are TGTGCGACCCAGCAGCTACCCGGTCAGCCTGAGCAGTTCTTC.

A note on this clonotype: Germline is not matched at one junction end, which may reflect a read error. The chain carries TRBV7-3 and TRBJ1-1; TRBD1 might be the D (5 bases). This CDR3 region has 14 residues. Germline CDR1 reads SGHTA; CDR2 reads FQGTGA. CDR3 in amino acids: CACSLTSGVTEAFF. In DNA, the CDR3 is TGTGCCTGCAGCTTAACGTCGGGGGTAACTGAAGCTTTCTTT. The whole variable domain, filled in from reference TRBV7-3 and TRBJ1-1, reads GAGVSQTPSNKVTEKGKYVELRCDPISGHTALYWYRQSLGQGPEFLIYFQGTGAADDSGLPNDRFFAVRPEGSVSTLKIQRTERGDSAVYLCACSLTSGVTEAFFGQGTRLTVV.

The chain joins TRBV20-1 to TRBJ2-3, with D maybe TRBD2 (6 bases). The germline V and J ends were trimmed by 5 bases and 4 bases, with 13 bases remaining between them. This CDR3 is 13 amino acids long. The germline CDR1 and CDR2 sequences are DFQATT and SNEGSKA (reference sequence). CDR3 bases: TGCAGTGCTTACCGGGAGATTGCAGATACGCAGTATTTT. Its translation: CSAYREIADTQYF.

The rearrangement links TRBV14 to TRBJ1-1; D is possibly TRBD1 (6 bases). V was trimmed by 0 bases and J by 0 bases, leaving 11 bases between them. CDR3 length: 16 residues. Per the germline V gene, CDR1 is SGHDN and CDR2 is FVKESK. The CDR3 DNA follows: TGTGCCAGCAGCCAAGATAGGGGGGCAGTGAACACTGAAGCTTTCTTT. It specifies CASSQDRGAVNTEAFF.

In its sample, this clonotype was seen a few times. The chain recombines TRBV6-5 with TRBJ2-3; D is undetermined. The germline V and J ends were trimmed by 2 bases and 0 bases, with 6 bases remaining between them. The germline V gene encodes CDR1 MNHEY and CDR2 SVGAGI. This CDR3 has 14 amino acids. The CDR3 region has the DNA TGTGCCAGCAGTTACGGTCATAGCACAGATACGCAGTATTTT. It translates to CASSYGHSTDTQYF.

The chain recombines TRBV5-1 with TRBJ2-5; 12 nucleotides agree with TRBD2. This CDR3 comprises 18 residues. CDR1 is SGHRS, CDR2 YFSETQ, per germline. V was clipped by 0 bases and J by 5 bases; unmatched bases: 11. CDR3 amino acids: CASSLVPSGRAFRETQYF. The CDR3 DNA follows: TGCGCCAGCAGCTTGGTACCTAGCGGGAGGGCCTTTCGTGAGACCCAGTACTTC.

The sample holds a few counts of this clonotype. The chain links TRBV12-3 or TRBV12-4 to TRBJ2-7, with unresolved D. The CDR3 is 13 residues long. Trimming pared 5 bases from V and 2 bases from J, leaving 10 bases between. The CDR3 sequence is CASSETTAYEQYF. The DNA of the CDR3 is TGTGCCAGCAGTGAGACCACTGCCTACGAGCAGTACTTC.

The chain couples TRBV6-5 to TRBJ2-5; tentative D call: TRBD1 (5 bases). This CDR3 has 13 amino acids. Germline loops: CDR1 MNHEY, CDR2 SVGAGI. The V end was cut by 8 bases, the J end by 5 bases, with 15 bases between. The CDR3, as DNA: TGTGCCAGCGACCCCCTCAGGGCGGAGACCCAGTACTTC. The encoded protein is CASDPLRAETQYF.

The chain carries TRBV5-4 and TRBJ2-6; TRBD1 aligns across 7 bases. This CDR3 is built from 19 residues. Germline V gene lookup returns CDR1 SGHNT and CDR2 YYREEE (reference sequence). J was trimmed by 0 bases and V by 0 bases; bases with no gene match: 9. This chain's CDR3 is CASSLGFGRGSSGANVLTF. The CDR3 DNA is TGTGCCAGCAGCTTGGGGTTTGGCAGGGGGTCCTCTGGGGCCAACGTCCTGACTTTC.

This clonotype came up many times. The chain is built from TRBV6-1 and TRBJ2-3; no clear D. Between the trimmed V and J ends, which lost 8 bases and 0 bases, there was a span of 6 bases. Germline lookup yields CDR1 MNHNS and CDR2 SASEGT. There are 12 residues in the CDR3. The CDR3 is CASGDSTDTQYF. In DNA, the CDR3 is TGTGCCAGCGGGGATAGCACAGATACGCAGTATTTT.

This sequence joins TRBV10-2 and TRBJ1-1, with TRBD1 matching over 7 bases. V lost 4 bases to trimming and J lost 1 base; unmatched junction nucleotides: 6. This CDR3 is 15 amino acids long. Germline CDR1 reads WSHSY; CDR2 reads SAAADI. The CDR3 sequence is CASSVPGGANTEAFF. Written as DNA, the CDR3 is TGCGCCAGCAGTGTCCCAGGGGGAGCGAACACTGAAGCTTTCTTT.